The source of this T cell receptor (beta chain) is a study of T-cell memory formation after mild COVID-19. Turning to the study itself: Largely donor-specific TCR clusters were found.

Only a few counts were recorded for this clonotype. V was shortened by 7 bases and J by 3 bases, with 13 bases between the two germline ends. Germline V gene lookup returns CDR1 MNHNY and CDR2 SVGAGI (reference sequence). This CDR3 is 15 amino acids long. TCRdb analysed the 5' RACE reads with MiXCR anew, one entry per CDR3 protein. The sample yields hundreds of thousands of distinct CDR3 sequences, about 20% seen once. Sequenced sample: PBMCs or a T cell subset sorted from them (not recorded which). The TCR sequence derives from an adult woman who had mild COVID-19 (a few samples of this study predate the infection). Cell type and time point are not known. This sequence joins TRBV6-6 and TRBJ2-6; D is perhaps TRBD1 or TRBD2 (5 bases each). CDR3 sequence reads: CASTQARGGANVLTF. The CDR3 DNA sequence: TGTGCCAGCACGCAAGCGAGGGGTGGGGCCAACGTCCTGACTTTC.